This is a list of T cell receptor beta chains from one sample in a study of cytomegalovirus exposure and HLA in healthy donors. Repertoires were generated with immunoSEQ multiplex PCR, while TCRdb's copy carries only in-frame clones and drops some. The data show 150,000 or so clones, with 86% seen just once and less than 2.5% held by the top ten. What was sequenced was PBMCs. These receptors came from a human donor in good health. Both conserved end residues are part of each CDR3. Each record gives: CDR3 DNA, CDR3 protein, V gene, D gene, clone size, J gene, CDR3 length. D genes are given only for firm matches. For some rows the clone size is stated as once, few or many, or as a class when expanded; others skip it.

DNA: TGTGCCAGCAGTCTACACAGGCCGAACACTGAAGCTTTCTTT; CDR3: CASSLHRPNTEAFF; V: TRBV28; D: NA; size: NA; J: TRBJ1-1; length: 14
DNA: TGTGCCAGCAGCGGAAACAGGGGGCAAAGTGAAAAACTGTTTTTT; CDR3: CASSGNRGQSEKLFF; V: TRBV7-2; D: TRBD1; size: NA; J: TRBJ1-4; length: 15
DNA: TGTGCCAGTAGTACCACGGACTCAACTAATGAAAAACTGTTTTTT; CDR3: CASSTTDSTNEKLFF; V: TRBV19; D: NA; size: NA; J: TRBJ1-4; length: 15
DNA: TGTGCCAGCAGTGATGCAAGACAGGGATGGAACACTGAAGCTTTCTTT; CDR3: CASSDARQGWNTEAFF; V: TRBV6-1; D: TRBD1; size: NA; J: TRBJ1-1; length: 16
DNA: TGCAGCGGGAAGGACAGGAGCTCCTACGAGCAGTACTTC; CDR3: CSGKDRSSYEQYF; V: TRBV29-1; D: TRBD1; size: NA; J: TRBJ2-7; length: 13
DNA: TGCGCCAGCAGCCAAGTTGGACTTGGCACAGATACGCAGTATTTT; CDR3: CASSQVGLGTDTQYF; V: TRBV4-1; D: NA; size: NA; J: TRBJ2-3; length: 15
DNA: TGTGCCAGTAGTATAGTACAGGGAGCTGGGGCCAACGTCCTGACTTTC; CDR3: CASSIVQGAGANVLTF; V: TRBV19; D: NA; size: NA; J: TRBJ2-6; length: 16
DNA: TGCAGCGGGACTCGGGGAGGGGGCTACAATGAGCAGTTCTTC; CDR3: CSGTRGGGYNEQFF; V: TRBV29-1; D: NA; size: NA; J: TRBJ2-1; length: 14
DNA: TGTGCCAGCAGTTATAGTGAGGAACCCTACGAGCAGTACTTC; CDR3: CASSYSEEPYEQYF; V: TRBV6-6; D: NA; size: NA; J: TRBJ2-7; length: 14
DNA: TGTGCCAGCAAATCAACTAGCGGGAGTAGGAACAATGAGCAGTTCTTC; CDR3: CASKSTSGSRNNEQFF; V: TRBV27; D: TRBD2; size: NA; J: TRBJ2-1; length: 16
DNA: TGTGCCAGCTCACCCACTGGACAGGGAGCTGGAAACACCATATATTTT; CDR3: CASSPTGQGAGNTIYF; V: TRBV18; D: TRBD1; size: NA; J: TRBJ1-3; length: 16
DNA: TGTGCCAGCATCAGGCTGGGTGAAAAACTGTTTTTT; CDR3: CASIRLGEKLFF; V: TRBV2; D: NA; size: NA; J: TRBJ1-4; length: 12
DNA: TGTGCCAGCAGTCGATTACTTTCCGATTACACTGAAGCTTTCTTT; CDR3: CASSRLLSDYTEAFF; V: TRBV2; D: NA; size: NA; J: TRBJ1-1; length: 15
DNA: TGTGCCTGGAGTGTGATACAGGGGGCGAACTATGGCTACACCTTC; CDR3: CAWSVIQGANYGYTF; V: TRBV30; D: TRBD1; size: NA; J: TRBJ1-2; length: 15
DNA: TGTGCCAGCAGTAAGTCGACAGGCCCGGATACGCAGTATTTT; CDR3: CASSKSTGPDTQYF; V: TRBV6-6; D: NA; size: NA; J: TRBJ2-3; length: 14
DNA: TGTGCCAGCAGCCACCAACAGGAAGCTTTCTTT; CDR3: CASSHQQEAFF; V: TRBV28; D: NA; size: NA; J: TRBJ1-1; length: 11
DNA: TGCGCCAGCAGCCAAGATTGGCATCAGCCCCAGCATTTT; CDR3: CASSQDWHQPQHF; V: TRBV4-3; D: NA; size: NA; J: TRBJ1-5; length: 13
DNA: TGTGCCAGCAGCCCCAATCAGGGGGCCTATGGCTACACCTTC; CDR3: CASSPNQGAYGYTF; V: TRBV9; D: TRBD1; size: NA; J: TRBJ1-2; length: 14
DNA: TGTGCCAGTAGGACAGGGGCAAACATTCAGTACTTC; CDR3: CASRTGANIQYF; V: TRBV19; D: TRBD1; size: NA; J: TRBJ2-4; length: 12
DNA: TGTGCCAGCTCCCCAGGGGCGGCTCAGCCCCAGCATTTT; CDR3: CASSPGAAQPQHF; V: TRBV18; D: NA; size: NA; J: TRBJ1-5; length: 13
DNA: TGCAGCGTTAACTTACTAATCGGGACAGGGGGCCTAAACTATGGCTACACCTTC; CDR3: CSVNLLIGTGGLNYGYTF; V: TRBV29-1; D: TRBD1; size: NA; J: TRBJ1-2; length: 18
DNA: TGTGCCAGCAGTTTGTCGGGGGATAGGGGCAATCAGCCCCAGCATTTT; CDR3: CASSLSGDRGNQPQHF; V: TRBV27; D: NA; size: NA; J: TRBJ1-5; length: 16
DNA: TGTGCCAGCAGCCCTGGGACAGGGGATATACATGAGCAGTTCTTC; CDR3: CASSPGTGDIHEQFF; V: TRBV6-4; D: TRBD1; size: NA; J: TRBJ2-1; length: 15
DNA: TGTGCCAGCAGCTTAATGCCGGGAGGGACGAACACCGGGGAGCTGTTTTTT; CDR3: CASSLMPGGTNTGELFF; V: TRBV7-3; D: TRBD2; size: NA; J: TRBJ2-2; length: 17
DNA: TGTGCCAGCAGTGGACGGGGTACGGTCACCGGGGAGCTGTTTTTT; CDR3: CASSGRGTVTGELFF; V: TRBV6-1; D: NA; size: NA; J: TRBJ2-2; length: 15
DNA: TGCAGCGTGCCGACTAGCGGAACCACAGATACGCAGTATTTT; CDR3: CSVPTSGTTDTQYF; V: TRBV29-1; D: TRBD2; size: NA; J: TRBJ2-3; length: 14
DNA: TGTGCCAGCAATTCCCGACAGTCCTCCTACAATGAGCAGTTCTTC; CDR3: CASNSRQSSYNEQFF; V: TRBV5-4; D: NA; size: few; J: TRBJ2-1; length: 15
DNA: TGTGCCAGCAGCTTAGCGGTGGGGGCAACCAACTATGGCTACACCTTC; CDR3: CASSLAVGATNYGYTF; V: TRBV7-9; D: NA; size: NA; J: TRBJ1-2; length: 16
DNA: TGCGCCAGCAGCGGAGGGTCTACGGGAGCTGAAGCTTTCTTT; CDR3: CASSGGSTGAEAFF; V: TRBV5-1; D: NA; size: NA; J: TRBJ1-1; length: 14
DNA: TGTGCCAGCAGCTCAGTCTACTTAGGGAGGGACGAGCAGTACTTC; CDR3: CASSSVYLGRDEQYF; V: TRBV7-2; D: TRBD2; size: NA; J: TRBJ2-7; length: 15
DNA: TGTGCCAGCTCCGCAGGGGGCTCTCAGCCCCAGCATTTT; CDR3: CASSAGGSQPQHF; V: TRBV7-9; D: TRBD1; size: NA; J: TRBJ1-5; length: 13
DNA: TGTGCCAGTACCCCTCAGGGAATTAACTATGGCTACACCTTC; CDR3: CASTPQGINYGYTF; V: TRBV19; D: NA; size: NA; J: TRBJ1-2; length: 14
DNA: TGTGCCAGCAGCGCGATGATCTGGAGCTCTGACTATGGCTACACCTTC; CDR3: CASSAMIWSSDYGYTF; V: TRBV5-6; D: NA; size: NA; J: TRBJ1-2; length: 16
DNA: TGTGCCAGCAGTTTATCCGGCTCCTACGAGCAGTACTTC; CDR3: CASSLSGSYEQYF; V: TRBV27; D: NA; size: NA; J: TRBJ2-7; length: 13
DNA: TGTGCCAGCAGTTACACACAGGGGGCTTACTATGGCTACACCTTC; CDR3: CASSYTQGAYYGYTF; V: TRBV6-6; D: TRBD1; size: NA; J: TRBJ1-2; length: 15
DNA: TGTGCCAGCAGGGGTGAGACAGACCCTAATGAAAAACTGTTTTTT; CDR3: CASRGETDPNEKLFF; V: TRBV28; D: NA; size: NA; J: TRBJ1-4; length: 15
DNA: TGTGCCAGTAGCCCCCGGAGTGGATCCTACAATGAGCAGTTCTTC; CDR3: CASSPRSGSYNEQFF; V: TRBV19; D: NA; size: NA; J: TRBJ2-1; length: 15
DNA: TGCGCCAGCAGCCCCGACAGGGGGACTCAGCCCCAGCATTTT; CDR3: CASSPDRGTQPQHF; V: TRBV5-1; D: TRBD1; size: NA; J: TRBJ1-5; length: 14
DNA: TGTGCCAGCAGCTTGGCTATGGGAGGGAACTATGGCTACACCTTC; CDR3: CASSLAMGGNYGYTF; V: TRBV5-4; D: NA; size: NA; J: TRBJ1-2; length: 15
DNA: TGCGCCAGCAGCCACGCGGGGGGCCGTTTTTACAATGAGCAGTTCTTC; CDR3: CASSHAGGRFYNEQFF; V: TRBV4-3; D: TRBD2; size: NA; J: TRBJ2-1; length: 16
DNA: TGTGCCAGCAGCCAGAGACAGGGCGCAGATACGCAGTATTTT; CDR3: CASSQRQGADTQYF; V: TRBV5-4; D: TRBD1; size: NA; J: TRBJ2-3; length: 14
DNA: TGTGCCACCAGCAGAGGGACAGGGTACGACACTGAAGCTTTCTTT; CDR3: CATSRGTGYDTEAFF; V: TRBV15; D: TRBD1; size: NA; J: TRBJ1-1; length: 15
DNA: TGTGCCAGCAGTAACCCCGGGACTACGAGGGAGCAGTACTTC; CDR3: CASSNPGTTREQYF; V: TRBV6-5; D: TRBD2; size: NA; J: TRBJ2-7; length: 14
DNA: TGTGCCAGCACTAGAGACAGGCACTATGGCTACACCTTC; CDR3: CASTRDRHYGYTF; V: TRBV7-2; D: NA; size: NA; J: TRBJ1-2; length: 13
DNA: TGTGCCAGCAGCCCCCGGACAGGGAATTTGGTGACCCAGTACTTC; CDR3: CASSPRTGNLVTQYF; V: TRBV27; D: TRBD1; size: NA; J: TRBJ2-5; length: 15
DNA: TGCGCCAGCAGTTTTGACAGAAGTAATGAAAAACTGTTTTTT; CDR3: CASSFDRSNEKLFF; V: TRBV5-1; D: NA; size: NA; J: TRBJ1-4; length: 14
DNA: TGCGCCAGCAGCCCCGGGACTAGCGTCGACACCGGGGAGCTGTTTTTT; CDR3: CASSPGTSVDTGELFF; V: TRBV4-1; D: TRBD2; size: NA; J: TRBJ2-2; length: 16
DNA: TGTGCCAGCAGCGGTACAGGGGTGGGGTATGGCTACACCTTC; CDR3: CASSGTGVGYGYTF; V: TRBV6-1; D: TRBD1; size: NA; J: TRBJ1-2; length: 14
DNA: TGCGCCAGCTGGCAGGACAGGGGAAAACTGTTTTTT; CDR3: CASWQDRGKLFF; V: TRBV5-1; D: TRBD1; size: NA; J: TRBJ1-4; length: 12
DNA: TGCGCCAGCAATGGACAGGGGGCCTACGAGCAGTACTTC; CDR3: CASNGQGAYEQYF; V: TRBV5-1; D: TRBD1; size: few; J: TRBJ2-7; length: 13
DNA: TGTGCCACCAGACTAGGGGGCCTGGGTGAGCAGTACTTC; CDR3: CATRLGGLGEQYF; V: TRBV15; D: TRBD1; size: NA; J: TRBJ2-7; length: 13
DNA: TGCGCCAGCAGCTCCGGGCTAGCGGGGCCCAACCCCTACAATGAGCAGTTCTTC; CDR3: CASSSGLAGPNPYNEQFF; V: TRBV5-1; D: TRBD2; size: once; J: TRBJ2-1; length: 18
DNA: TGTGCCAGCAAGGGGGCTCGGAGCGGGAGCCCCGGGGAGCTGTTTTTT; CDR3: CASKGARSGSPGELFF; V: TRBV28; D: NA; size: NA; J: TRBJ2-2; length: 16
DNA: TGTGCCAGCAGCTTAGACGGGAGGGGCACCGGGGAGCTGTTTTTT; CDR3: CASSLDGRGTGELFF; V: TRBV7-7; D: TRBD2; size: NA; J: TRBJ2-2; length: 15
DNA: TGTGCCAGCACCCAAGGCGGCGGGGAGCTGTTTTTT; CDR3: CASTQGGGELFF; V: TRBV7-9; D: NA; size: NA; J: TRBJ2-2; length: 12